Given below is one T cell receptor beta chain in context. Its antigen is not known. Assay: immunoSEQ multiplex PCR; the TCRdb copy retains only in-frame clones and omits some. This sample yields around 57,000 clones, of which around 80% are seen a single time; approximately 0.53% belongs to the top ten. This specimen belongs to a study of memory CD4+ T cells and cytomegalovirus serostatus. Trimming shortened V by 6 bases and J by 4 bases, and 12 bases separated the two germline ends. The CDR3 runs to 14 residues. Germline loops: CDR1 SNHLY, CDR2 FYNNEI. Regarding the study as a whole: Suggested: most of the CMV-linked TCR signature lies in CD4+ memory cells.

Single viable CD3+CD4+CD8-CD45RO+ cells were sorted as the memory CD4+ T cells. Donors' CMV status reflects serum IgG against pp150, pp28, p38, p52. Sequencing used memory CD4+ T cells from blood. The receptor's source is an adult in good health and CMV-seronegative. Some clones in this sample may be carry-over from other donors' samples. The chain employs TRBV2 and TRBJ2-2; possible D gene TRBD1, 5 bases. DNA of the CDR3: TGTGCCAGCAGGGGGCCGCGAGGCACCGGGGAGCTGTTTTTT. This codes for CASRGPRGTGELFF.